This TCR beta chain was profiled in a study of OX40 agonist ivuxolimab in advanced cancers. Looking at the study overall: The costimulatory receptor OX40 (CD134) was targeted by ivuxolimab, a fully human IgG2 agonistic monoclonal antibody. Intravenous ivuxolimab was administered to patients every 2 weeks at six dose levels: 0.01, 0.1, 0.3, 1.5, 3 and 10 mg/kg. Among the approximately 50 dose-escalation patients, around 20 had hepatocellular carcinoma, some 15 melanoma, 9 renal cell carcinoma and 9 head and neck cancer. The dose-escalation cohort was 80% to 90% male with a mean age of 60 years, ranging from roughly 20 to 85. Prior anti-PD-1, anti-PD-L1 or anti-CTLA-4 therapy was permitted, and checkpoint inhibitors had been received by under 50% of dose-escalation patients. Three dose-escalation patients achieved partial responses, one with hepatocellular carcinoma and two with cutaneous melanoma. The purpose of peripheral TCRbeta sequencing was to test whether ivuxolimab changed TCR sequence diversity and led to clonal T-cell expansion. The monotherapy dose-escalation portion (N = 52 patients) of the phase I ivuxolimab trial is reported in the paper. The research as a whole found: After ivuxolimab, more expanded clones were found on average in CD8+ T cells than in CD4+ T cells. Low levels of normalized T-cell clonal expansion were also seen in some nonresponding patients. The antigen specificity of the clonally expanded peripheral T cells was not determined. At doses of 0.1 to 3.0 mg/kg, clonal expansion of both CD4+ and CD8+ blood T cells was observed from baseline to week 6. Partial responders in the 0.1-3.0 mg/kg groups had among the lowest normalized peripheral clonal expansion, especially among CD8+ T cells.

Patients with autoimmune disease history or receiving systemic immunosuppression were excluded from the trial. Peripheral blood for TCR sequencing was collected from all dose cohorts at baseline, on cycle 4 day 1, and on cycle 7 day 1. Samples came from an open-label, multicenter, first-in-human phase I dose-escalation trial of ivuxolimab. Adults with locally advanced or metastatic melanoma, renal cell carcinoma, hepatocellular carcinoma or head and neck squamous cell carcinoma were enrolled in the trial. Before TCR sequencing, CD4+ and CD8+ T cells were separately sorted from peripheral blood. To sequence the TCRbeta CDR3 region, genomic DNA was isolated from the sorted cells. The immunoSEQ Assay was used to sequence the TCRbeta CDR3 regions. TCRdb re-hosts the immuneACCESS table, in-frame sequences only. Its copies lack some clones; in the studies checked, an unresolved V gene accounts for under half of them, and the cause for the rest is not known. Within this sample are 55,000 to 80,000 clones, with around 80% of them counted one time only. The ten largest clones represent just under 2.5% of the sample.

A word on this clone: The antigen this receptor binds is unknown. No base quality values were provided; no much bigger clone lies one nucleotide off.

V sheds 5 bases and J sheds 0 bases, leaving 28 bases between their ends. The CDR3 has 19 amino acids, counting the end cysteine and phenylalanine. The CDR3 DNA has 57 bases and is translated from base 1. CDR1 SQVTM and CDR2 ANQGSEA are derived from the germline V gene. The sequence came from an adult with an advanced solid tumor such as melanoma, head and neck, liver or kidney cancer. The chain is assembled from TRBV29-1 and TRBJ1-1, with TRBD1 as a weak D call on 5 bases. This material consisted of CD4+ or CD8+ T cells sorted from blood, taken in a trial of the OX40 agonist ivuxolimab. CDR3 sequence: CSVYHARVFGGRVNTEAFF. The DNA is TGCAGCGTTTACCACGCCAGGGTTTTCGGGGGGAGAGTGAACACTGAAGCTTTCTTT. With the rest looked up from the reference TRBV29-1 and TRBJ1-1 genes rather than sequenced, the full variable domain is SAVISQKPSRDICQRGTSLTIQCQVDSQVTMMFWYRQQPGQSLTLIATANQGSEATYESGFVIDKFPISRPNLTFSTLTVSNMSPEDSSIYLCSVYHARVFGGRVNTEAFFGQGTRLTVV.